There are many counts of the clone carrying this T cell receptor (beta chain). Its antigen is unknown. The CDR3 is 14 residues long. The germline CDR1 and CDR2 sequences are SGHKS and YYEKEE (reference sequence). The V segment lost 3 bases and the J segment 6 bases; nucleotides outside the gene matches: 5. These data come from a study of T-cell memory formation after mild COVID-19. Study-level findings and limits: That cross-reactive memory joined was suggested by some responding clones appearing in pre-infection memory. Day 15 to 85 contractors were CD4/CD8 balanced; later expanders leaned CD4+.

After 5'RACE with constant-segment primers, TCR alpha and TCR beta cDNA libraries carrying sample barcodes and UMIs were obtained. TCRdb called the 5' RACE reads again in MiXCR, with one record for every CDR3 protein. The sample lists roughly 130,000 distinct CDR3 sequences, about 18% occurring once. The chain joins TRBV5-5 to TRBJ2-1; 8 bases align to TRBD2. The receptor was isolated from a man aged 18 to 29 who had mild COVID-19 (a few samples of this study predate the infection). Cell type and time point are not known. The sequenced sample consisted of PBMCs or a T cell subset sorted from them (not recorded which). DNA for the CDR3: TGTGCCAGCAGCTCAACCCGGGGGGGCAATGAGCAGTTCTTC. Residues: CASSSTRGGNEQFF.